Below, one T cell receptor (beta chain) is given with its context. Many counts were recorded for this clonotype. This receptor's antigen is unknown. Base quality data are lacking; no much larger clone is found one base away. This sample is part of a study of MAIT cells during Salmonella Paratyphi A infection (dated by TCRdb to between 2016 and 2019). Describing the broader study: Adult volunteers aged 18 to 60 ingested a single dose of 1-5x10^3 CFU of S. Paratyphi A strain NVGH308. Starting at diagnosis, diagnosed volunteers were given ciprofloxacin 500 mg twice a day for 14 days.

The investigation overall reported the following: Diagnosed volunteers showed more expansion or contraction among top five MAIT clonotypes than healthy controls (around 0.57 versus 0.12), suggesting infection-driven repertoire reshaping. Space occupied by over-represented MAIT clonotypes fell significantly from baseline to mid-infection (roughly 0.17 to 0.10), with no significant post-infection difference. MAIT cell TRBV usage was oligoclonal with a preference for TRBV20 and TRBV6, and infection did not appear to change this usage. The availability of volunteer samples limited the sample sizes, but these sizes were considered adequate to detect differences between groups.

What this sample's time point label stands for: before S. Paratyphi A challenge (baseline). MAIT cells were defined as Valpha7.2+ CD161+ T cells and were identified and sorted by flow cytometry. Over time, circulating MAIT cell TCRbeta repertoires were profiled in more than five volunteers who came down with enteric fever following controlled oral challenge with live Salmonella Paratyphi A. Every diagnosed volunteer provided MAIT cell samples at three timepoints: pre-infection, mid-infection and post-infection. A diagnosis of enteric fever required Paratyphi A bacteremia and/or a persistent fever above 38 degrees C that lasted more than 12 hours. Challenged volunteers were diagnosed with infection sometime between day 4 and day 7 after challenge. For RNA extraction, between roughly 4,500 and 10,000 MAIT cells from each sample were sorted straight into RNAqueous-Micro lysis buffer. Lymphoprep gradient centrifugation was used to isolate peripheral blood mononuclear cells from blood samples and leukocyte cones. A BD FACSAria Fusion or BD FACSAria III sorter was used for cell sorting.

The germline V gene yields MRHNA for CDR1 and SNTAGT for CDR2. Deletion took 4 bases off V and 2 bases off J, with a span of 11 bases between the germline ends. There are 14 amino acids in the CDR3, from cysteine to phenylalanine inclusive. Here the CDR3 DNA is all that survives: 42 bases in frame from base 1. The protocol used for the library was 5' RACE. TCRbeta was amplified in two rounds of PCR using Phusion High-Fidelity polymerase, and the primers added sample-specific barcodes. TCRbeta libraries were made through template-switch cDNA synthesis using SMARTScribe reverse transcriptase and a TRBC-specific primer. After barcoding, samples were pooled and then prepared using the NEBNext Ultra DNA Library Prep Kit for Illumina. Sequencing of libraries was performed on an Illumina MiSeq with the MiSeq reagent kit v2, 300 cycles. The original methods were these. Reads were demultiplexed by barcode with Jemultiplexer and aligned with MiTCR using default parameters. Non-functional sequences were removed with VDJtools, and each clonotype was defined by its amino acid sequence, with frequencies calculated from the assigned sequence reads. In the clonal space homeostasis analysis, clonotypes were binned by frequency as over-represented (0.05-1), large, medium and small. TCRdb trimmed public reads at Q25 via fastp, called clones via MiXCR and kept in-frame beta chains. Every entry covers one CDR3 protein and lists the most common genes and DNA from its rows. The V and J calls come from TCRdb's annotation, not from the publication. The sample table records just under 1,100 distinct CDR3 sequences; roughly 23% of these occur just once. The ten largest clones take up about 45% of the sample.

This TCR derives from a person between 18 and 75 years old who was deliberately infected with Salmonella Paratyphi A in a paratyphoid fever challenge study. Recombination linked TRBV6-4 to TRBJ1-1, and TRBD1 may be the D gene, going by 5 matching bases. Source: MAIT cells from blood, taken at the first sampling point of the challenge study. For the CDR3, the sequence is CASSVETDNTEAFF. The DNA reads as follows: TGTGCCAGCAGTGTTGAGACAGACAACACTGAAGCTTTCTTT.